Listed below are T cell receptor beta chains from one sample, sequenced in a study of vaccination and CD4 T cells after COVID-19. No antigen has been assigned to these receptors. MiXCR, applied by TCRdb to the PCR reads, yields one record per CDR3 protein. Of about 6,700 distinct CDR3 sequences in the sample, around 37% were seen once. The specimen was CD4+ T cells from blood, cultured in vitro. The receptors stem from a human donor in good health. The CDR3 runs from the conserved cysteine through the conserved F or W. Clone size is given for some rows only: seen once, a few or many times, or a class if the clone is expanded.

CASSLDRNYGYTF	-	TRBV27	TRBJ1-2
CASSLEGVDYAYEQYF	few	TRBV7-2	TRBJ2-7
CASSSTQGAYGYTF	-	TRBV7-2	TRBJ1-2
CASSYDGLSEAFF	few	TRBV6-2/TRBV6-3	TRBJ1-1
CSAIPDRDYGYTF	few	TRBV20-1	TRBJ1-2
CSYREWRTGELFF	-	TRBV20-1	TRBJ2-2
CASRTSGMPNEQFF	-	TRBV6-1	TRBJ2-1
CASSPQTLNTEAFF	-	TRBV6-1	TRBJ1-1
CASSSNSGQAEQFF	-	TRBV7-7	TRBJ2-1
CASSLRGGLGSTEAFF	-	TRBV28	TRBJ1-1
CASSGRPGGANTGELFF	-	TRBV19	TRBJ2-2
CASSFGWAEQYF	-	TRBV7-8	TRBJ2-7
CASSLAGQPNYGYTF	few	TRBV5-4	TRBJ1-2
CASSTDRVREQFF	few	TRBV19	TRBJ2-1
CASSSRPQTGHGYTF	few	TRBV7-2	TRBJ1-2
CASSVDSSLYGYTF	few	TRBV19	TRBJ1-2
CASSLQGAGETQYF	-	TRBV7-7	TRBJ2-5
CASGQGAYNSPLHF	few	TRBV6-1	TRBJ1-6
CASSYLDMNTEAFF	-	TRBV6-2/TRBV6-3	TRBJ1-1
CASAKGALNTEAFF	-	TRBV28	TRBJ1-1
CAWSRKLLGTEAFF	-	TRBV30	TRBJ1-1
CATSSVTENQPQHF	few	TRBV24-1	TRBJ1-5
CASSEVLRANYGYTF	few	TRBV6-1	TRBJ1-2
CASSEGALGGSSNQPQHF	large	TRBV2	TRBJ1-5
CASSYPGTAKTEAFF	-	TRBV6-2/TRBV6-3	TRBJ1-1
CASHRPGWNTEAFF	once	TRBV5-1	TRBJ1-1
CASSLLGLAGGIQYF	-	TRBV7-9	TRBJ2-4
CAWSRRRTYEQYF	few	TRBV30	TRBJ2-7
CASSPTLTSGTGELFF	-	TRBV12-3/TRBV12-4	TRBJ2-2
CSASLLAGGGNEQFF	-	TRBV20-1	TRBJ2-1
CASSGQMNTEAFF	-	TRBV18	TRBJ1-1
CASSLDSSSGANVLTF	-	TRBV5-4	TRBJ2-6
CASNYITRQGGINTEAFF	-	TRBV5-1	TRBJ1-1
CASSERGASYNEQFF	-	TRBV6-2/TRBV6-3	TRBJ2-1
CASSLRGGTEAFF	-	TRBV5-4	TRBJ1-1
CASRETASYEQYF	-	TRBV6-1	TRBJ2-7
CASSQSRGSDTQYF	medium-sized	TRBV4-1	TRBJ2-3
CASRRDSGNTIYF	few	TRBV2	TRBJ1-3
CASRRGQNYGYTF	-	TRBV25-1	TRBJ1-2
CASSSHNPQGWGGNTIYF	-	TRBV7-9	TRBJ1-3
CSAREQGAREKLFF	-	TRBV20-1	TRBJ1-4
CATSRGYGNTEAFF	-	TRBV15	TRBJ1-1
CASSDLGVNTEAFF	-	TRBV12-3/TRBV12-4	TRBJ1-1
CASSRYRVGDTEAFF	-	TRBV5-1	TRBJ1-1
CASSLAGQHYEQYF	-	TRBV7-9	TRBJ2-7
CASSLSLAGGYEQYF	-	TRBV7-2	TRBJ2-7
CASSSREGRSYNEQFF	few	TRBV11-1	TRBJ2-1
CATSIDVGHSNTEAFF	-	TRBV15	TRBJ1-1
CASSPTQGSNQPQHF	-	TRBV18	TRBJ1-5
CASSIVRDLNQPQHF	few	TRBV19	TRBJ1-5
CASSQTPGLAGAGTDTQYF	-	TRBV4-1	TRBJ2-3
CASSLVGGNDQPQHF	few	TRBV7-2	TRBJ1-5
CSVARGNTEAFF	-	TRBV29-1	TRBJ1-1
CASSQDRGQGPSETQYF	-	TRBV4-3	TRBJ2-5
CASSLGNTIYF	-	TRBV19	TRBJ1-3